This TCR beta chain stems from a study of T cell responses to AZD1222 COVID-19 vaccine. V lost 3 bases and J lost 1, with 3 bases in between. Germline assignment: CDR1 LGHDT and CDR2 YNNKEL (reference sequence). The CDR3 sequence is 12 residues long. Assay: immunoSEQ multiplex PCR; the TCRdb copy retains only in-frame clones and omits some. The sample lists over 100,000 clones, about nine tenths occurring once. This chain uses TRBV3-1 (or the pseudogene TRBV3-2) with TRBJ1-1; D gene uncertain. The material sequenced was peripheral blood, taken on day 0 of AZD1222 vaccination. The sequence came from an adult in good health. The CDR3 sequence: CASSHPNTEAFF. CDR3 DNA: TGTGCCAGCAGCCACCCGAACACTGAAGCTTTCTTT.